The entry below describes one TCR beta chain. The data were obtained in a study of cytotoxic CD8 clonotypes in ibrutinib-treated CLL. J lost 9 bases, V lost 5 bases, and 15 bases had no gene match. The CDR3 has 15 amino acids. CDR1 and CDR2 from the germline V gene are MGHDK and SYGVNS. This table comes from immunoSEQ multiplex PCR, and its TCRdb copy is limited to in-frame clones, with some not included. The sample carries 150,000 or so clones, 80% recorded once. This clonotype was obtained from a human donor with chronic lymphocytic leukemia. The material sequenced was PBMCs, taken after 36 months of ibrutinib treatment. The J gene is TRBJ2-7, the V gene TRBV25-1; TRBD1 matches at 8 bases. In DNA, the CDR3 is TGTGCCAGCAGTACCTGGACAGGGAAGAGAGGGAGGCAGTACTTC. Protein sequence: CASSTWTGKRGRQYF.